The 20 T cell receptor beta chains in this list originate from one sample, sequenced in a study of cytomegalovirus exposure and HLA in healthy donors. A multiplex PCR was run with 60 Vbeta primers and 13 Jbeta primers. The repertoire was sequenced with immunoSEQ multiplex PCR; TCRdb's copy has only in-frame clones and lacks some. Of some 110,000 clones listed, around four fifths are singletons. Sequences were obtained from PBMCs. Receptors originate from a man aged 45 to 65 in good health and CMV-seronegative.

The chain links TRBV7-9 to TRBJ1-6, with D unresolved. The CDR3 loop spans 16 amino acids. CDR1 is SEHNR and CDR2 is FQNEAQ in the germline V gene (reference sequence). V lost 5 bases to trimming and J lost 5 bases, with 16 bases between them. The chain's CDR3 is CASSPPDGRDNSPLHF. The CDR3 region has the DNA TGTGCCAGCAGCCCTCCGGATGGCCGGGATAATTCACCCCTCCACTTT.

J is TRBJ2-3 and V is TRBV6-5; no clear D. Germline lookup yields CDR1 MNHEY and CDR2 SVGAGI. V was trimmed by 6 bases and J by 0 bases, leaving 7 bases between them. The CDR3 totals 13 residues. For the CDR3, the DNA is TGTGCCAGCAGACGCGGTAGCACAGATACGCAGTATTTT. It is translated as CASRRGSTDTQYF.

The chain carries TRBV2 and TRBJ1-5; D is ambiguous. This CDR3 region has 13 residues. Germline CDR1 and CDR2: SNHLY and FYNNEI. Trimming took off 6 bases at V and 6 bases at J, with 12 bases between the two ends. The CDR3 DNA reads TGTGCCAGCAGGACGGGGAACTCTCAGCCCCAGCATTTT. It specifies CASRTGNSQPQHF.

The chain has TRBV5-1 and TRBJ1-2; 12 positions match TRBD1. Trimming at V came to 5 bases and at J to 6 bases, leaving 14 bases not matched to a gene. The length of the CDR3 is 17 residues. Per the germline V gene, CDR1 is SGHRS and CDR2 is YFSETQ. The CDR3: CASSLGQGATQGNGYTF. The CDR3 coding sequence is TGCGCCAGCAGTCTGGGACAGGGGGCCACCCAAGGCAATGGCTACACCTTC.

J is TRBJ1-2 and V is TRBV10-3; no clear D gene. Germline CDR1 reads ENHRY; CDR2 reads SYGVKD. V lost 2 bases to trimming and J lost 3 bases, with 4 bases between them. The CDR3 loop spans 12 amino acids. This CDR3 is CAISEQDYGYTF. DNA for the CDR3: TGTGCCATCAGTGAGCAGGACTATGGCTACACCTTC.

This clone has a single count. The CDR3 DNA reads TGTGCCAGTAGTATCAGCCTAGCGGGGGGGCGAGATACGCAGTATTTT. It yields the protein CASSISLAGGRDTQYF. The chain employs TRBV19 and TRBJ2-3; 12 bases align to TRBD2. CDR3 length equals 16 residues. The germline V gene encodes CDR1 LNHDA and CDR2 SQIVND (reference sequence). V was clipped by 3 bases and J by 5 bases; unmatched bases: 6.

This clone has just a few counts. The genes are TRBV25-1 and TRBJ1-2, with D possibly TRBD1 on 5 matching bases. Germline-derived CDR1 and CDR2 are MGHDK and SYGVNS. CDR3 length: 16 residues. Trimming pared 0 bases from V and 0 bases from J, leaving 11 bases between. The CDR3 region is CASSEYGRGTNYGYTF. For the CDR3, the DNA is TGTGCCAGCAGTGAATACGGCCGGGGGACTAACTATGGCTACACCTTC.

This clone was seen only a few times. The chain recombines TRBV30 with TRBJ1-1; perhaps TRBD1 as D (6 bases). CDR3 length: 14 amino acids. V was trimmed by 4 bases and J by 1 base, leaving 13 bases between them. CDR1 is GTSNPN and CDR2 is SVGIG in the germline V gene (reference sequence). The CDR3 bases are TGTGCCTGGACCCGACAGGTAGCGAACACTGAAGCTTTCTTT. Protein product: CAWTRQVANTEAFF.

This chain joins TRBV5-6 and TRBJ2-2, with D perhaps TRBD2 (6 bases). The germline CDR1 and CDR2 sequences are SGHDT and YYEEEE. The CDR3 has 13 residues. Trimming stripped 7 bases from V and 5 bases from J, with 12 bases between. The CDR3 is CASGLMQTGELFF. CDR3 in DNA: TGTGCCAGCGGACTAATGCAAACCGGGGAGCTGTTTTTT.

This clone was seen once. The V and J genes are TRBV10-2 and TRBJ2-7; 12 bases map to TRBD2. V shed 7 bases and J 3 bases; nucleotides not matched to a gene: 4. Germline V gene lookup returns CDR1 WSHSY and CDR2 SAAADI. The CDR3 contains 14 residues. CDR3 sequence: CASKLAGGLYEQYV. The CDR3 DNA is TGCGCCAGCAAACTAGCGGGGGGTCTCTACGAGCAGTACGTC.

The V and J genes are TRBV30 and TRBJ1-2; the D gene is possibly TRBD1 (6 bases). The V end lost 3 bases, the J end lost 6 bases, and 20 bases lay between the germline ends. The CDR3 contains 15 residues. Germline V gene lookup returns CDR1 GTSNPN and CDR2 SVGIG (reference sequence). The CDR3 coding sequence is TGTGCCTGGAGCCTAGAGGTGGGAGGGGGTGATGGCTACACCTTC. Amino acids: CAWSLEVGGGDGYTF.

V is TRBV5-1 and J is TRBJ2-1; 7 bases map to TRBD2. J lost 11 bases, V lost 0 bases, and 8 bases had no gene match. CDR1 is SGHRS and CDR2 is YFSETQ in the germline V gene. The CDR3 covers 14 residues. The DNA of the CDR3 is TGCGCCAGCAGCTTGGCCCTAGCGGACGGTAAGCAGTTCTTC. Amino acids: CASSLALADGKQFF.

The CDR3 protein is CASRPQGAYEQFF. DNA for the CDR3: TGTGCCAGCAGACCACAGGGGGCGTATGAGCAGTTCTTC. The rearrangement links TRBV27 to TRBJ2-1; TRBD1 aligns across 9 bases. CDR3 length equals 13 residues. Germline-derived CDR1 and CDR2 are MNHEY and SMNVEV (reference sequence). Losses at the gene ends were 6 bases for V and 8 bases for J; bases not matched to a gene: 5.

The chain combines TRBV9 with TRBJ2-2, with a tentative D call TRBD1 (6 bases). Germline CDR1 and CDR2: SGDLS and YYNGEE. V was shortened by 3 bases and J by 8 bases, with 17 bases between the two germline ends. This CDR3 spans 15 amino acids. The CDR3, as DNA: TGTGCCAGCAGCGCAGAACCCAGGGGCCCGGGGGAGCTGTTTTTT. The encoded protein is CASSAEPRGPGELFF. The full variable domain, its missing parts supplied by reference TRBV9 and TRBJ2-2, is DSGVTQTPKHLITATGQRVTLRCSPRSGDLSVYWYQQSLDQGLQFLIQYYNGEERAKGNILERFSAQQFPDLHSELNLSSLELGDSALYFCASSAEPRGPGELFFGEGSRLTVL.

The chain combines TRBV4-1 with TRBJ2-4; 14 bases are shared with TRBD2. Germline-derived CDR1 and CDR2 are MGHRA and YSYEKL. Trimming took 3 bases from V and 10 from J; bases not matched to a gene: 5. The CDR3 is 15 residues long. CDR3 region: CASSQTSGGALIQYF. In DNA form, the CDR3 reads TGCGCCAGCAGCCAGACTAGCGGGGGGGCTTTGATTCAGTACTTC.

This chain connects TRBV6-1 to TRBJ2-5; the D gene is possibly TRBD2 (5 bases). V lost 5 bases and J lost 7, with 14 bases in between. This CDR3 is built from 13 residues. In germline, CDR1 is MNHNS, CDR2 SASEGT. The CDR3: CASSLLKLGTQYF. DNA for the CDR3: TGTGCCAGCAGTCTACTTAAACTAGGGACCCAGTACTTC.

CDR3 sequence (DNA): TGTGCCAGCAGCCGAGACACTGAAGCTTTCTTT. This sequence encodes CASSRDTEAFF. V and J are TRBV6-1 and TRBJ1-1; D remains unclear. Germline V gene sequence: CDR1 MNHNS, CDR2 SASEGT. This CDR3 region has 11 residues. V was clipped by 6 bases and J by 3 bases, with 5 bases between them.

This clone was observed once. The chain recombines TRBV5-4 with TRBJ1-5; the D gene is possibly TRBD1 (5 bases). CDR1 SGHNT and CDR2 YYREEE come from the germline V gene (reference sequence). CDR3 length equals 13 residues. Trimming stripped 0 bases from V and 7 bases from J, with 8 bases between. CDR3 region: CASSLEAGQPQHF. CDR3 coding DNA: TGTGCCAGCAGCTTGGAGGCAGGGCAGCCCCAGCATTTT.

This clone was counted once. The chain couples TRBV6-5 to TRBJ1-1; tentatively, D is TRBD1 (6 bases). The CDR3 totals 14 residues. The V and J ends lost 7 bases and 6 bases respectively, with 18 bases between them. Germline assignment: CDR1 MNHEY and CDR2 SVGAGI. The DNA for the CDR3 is TGTGCCAGCACCGGGGGGGCGGGAACCCCTGAAGCTTTCTTT. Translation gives CASTGGAGTPEAFF.

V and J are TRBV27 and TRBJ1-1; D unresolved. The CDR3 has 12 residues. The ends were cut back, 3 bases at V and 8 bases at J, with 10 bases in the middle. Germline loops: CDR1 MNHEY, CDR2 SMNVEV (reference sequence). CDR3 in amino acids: CASSFPGREAFF. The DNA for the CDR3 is TGTGCCAGCAGTTTCCCAGGAAGGGAAGCTTTCTTT.